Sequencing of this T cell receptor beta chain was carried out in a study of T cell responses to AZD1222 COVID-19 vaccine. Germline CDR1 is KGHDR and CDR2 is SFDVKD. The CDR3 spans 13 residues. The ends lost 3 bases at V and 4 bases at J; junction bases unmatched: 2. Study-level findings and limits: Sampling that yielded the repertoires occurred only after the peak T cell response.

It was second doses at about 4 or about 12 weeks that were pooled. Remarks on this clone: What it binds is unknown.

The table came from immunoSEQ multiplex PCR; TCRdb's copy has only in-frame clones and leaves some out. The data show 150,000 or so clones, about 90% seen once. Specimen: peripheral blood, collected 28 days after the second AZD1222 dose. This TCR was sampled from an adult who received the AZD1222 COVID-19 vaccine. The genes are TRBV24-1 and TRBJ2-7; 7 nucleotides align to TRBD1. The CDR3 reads CATSDTGAYEQYF. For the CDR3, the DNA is TGTGCCACCAGTGATACAGGGGCGTACGAGCAGTACTTC.